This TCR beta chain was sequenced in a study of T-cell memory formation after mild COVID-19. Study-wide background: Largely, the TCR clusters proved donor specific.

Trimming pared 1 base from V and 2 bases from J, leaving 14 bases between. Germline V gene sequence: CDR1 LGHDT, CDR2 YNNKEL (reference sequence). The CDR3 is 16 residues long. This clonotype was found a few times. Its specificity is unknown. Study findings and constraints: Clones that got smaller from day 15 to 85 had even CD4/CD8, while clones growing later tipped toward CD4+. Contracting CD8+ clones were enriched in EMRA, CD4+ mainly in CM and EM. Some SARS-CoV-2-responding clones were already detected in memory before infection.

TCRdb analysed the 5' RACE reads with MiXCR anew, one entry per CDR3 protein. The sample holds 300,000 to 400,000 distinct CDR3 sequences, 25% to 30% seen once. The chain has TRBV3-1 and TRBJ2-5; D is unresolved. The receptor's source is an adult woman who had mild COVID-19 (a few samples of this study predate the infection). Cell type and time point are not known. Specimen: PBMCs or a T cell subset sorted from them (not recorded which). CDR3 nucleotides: TGTGCCAGCAGCCAAGTCCAGCACTCGTTTCAAGAGACCCAGTACTTC. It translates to CASSQVQHSFQETQYF.